The 6 T cell receptor beta chains below come from one sample, sequenced in a study of tumor-infiltrating lymphocytes in primary liver carcinoma. A constant-region primer served to make TCR beta cDNA from about 0.45 ug total RNA. Three nested multiplex PCR rounds, a slightly modified ARM-PCR method, built the TCR beta libraries. TRBV1-TRBV30 forward and Cbeta reverse primers drove the first two approximately 10-cycle rounds. Each CDR3 protein is one row after TCRdb ran MiXCR on the multiplex PCR reads. This table has around 330,000 distinct CDR3 sequences, roughly 60% appearing once. Out of unsorted whole blood came the blood RNA, and germline DNA was extracted as well. Sequenced material: peripheral blood. Receptor source: a young woman with primary liver carcinoma and hepatitis B virus infection.

A remark on this clonotype: An end of the junction does not agree with germline; a read error may underlie this. J is TRBJ2-3 and V is TRBV12-3 or TRBV12-4, with 10 bases that match TRBD2. This CDR3 is built from 16 residues. CDR3 sequence reads: CASSEVAGGKTDTQYF. CDR3 DNA: TGTGCCAGCAGTGAGGTAGCGGGAGGCAAGACAGATACACAGTATTTT.

Turning to this clonotype: A much larger clone lies a single base off, so this may be a read error. V is TRBV29-1 and J is TRBJ1-1; D is uncertain. This CDR3 comprises 12 residues. Germline values: CDR1 SQVTM, CDR2 ANQGSEA. The CDR3, as DNA: TGCAGCGTTGACAGGATGAACACTGAAGCTCTCTTT. It yields the protein CSVDRMNTEALF.

This clonotype was picked up a small number of times. This chain connects TRBV6-6 to TRBJ2-7; D uncertain. The CDR3 is 13 residues long. Per the germline V gene, CDR1 is MNHNY and CDR2 is SVGAGI (reference sequence). V lost 0 bases and J 5 bases, leaving 8 bases between the germline ends. The CDR3 DNA reads as TGTGCCAGCAGTTACTCAGACATGAACGAGCAGTACTTC. Translated, it gives CASSYSDMNEQYF.

A few counts support this clonotype. The rearrangement uses TRBV12-3 or TRBV12-4 and TRBJ2-7; either TRBD1 or TRBD2 may supply D (5 bases each). Trimming pared 6 bases from V and 6 bases from J, leaving 9 bases between. The CDR3 extends over 11 amino acids. For the CDR3, the DNA is TGTGCCAGCAGGCAGGGAGTCGAGCAGTACTTC. This gives the protein CASRQGVEQYF.

The chain links TRBV7-8 to TRBJ1-1; no reliable D call. Trimming removed 0 bases at V and 1 base at J, with 6 bases between. This CDR3 comprises 14 residues. Germline V CDR1 and CDR2: SGHVS, FQNEAQ. CDR3 nucleotides: TGTGCCAGCAGCTTAGCGAGGACGAACACTGAAGCTTTCTTT. Amino acid sequence: CASSLARTNTEAFF.

Concerning this clonotype itself: Relative to the germline gene, one junction end is altered; a read error may explain this. The V gene is TRBV11-2, the J gene TRBJ2-1, with D perhaps being TRBD1 or TRBD2 (5 bases each). The germline gives CDR1 SGHAT, CDR2 FQNNGV. The CDR3 extends over 16 amino acids. The CDR3 is CASSIIIGAASNEQFF. CDR3 bases: TGCGCCAGCAGTATAATAATCGGGGCGGCCAGTAATGAGCAGTTCTTC.